This T cell receptor (beta chain) was identified during a study of blood T cell repertoires in COVID-19 (dated by TCRdb to 2018 to 2021). Background for the entire study: Samples from collaborators originated in the United States, Italy and Spain and spanned both the acute and convalescent phases of COVID-19. Nearly every sample came with metadata listing a de-identified subject ID, COVID-19 status, age in years and sex. The dataset comprised deeply sampled blood TCRbeta repertoires from subjects exposed to, actively infected with, or recovered from COVID-19. The samples were drawn from the first 160 participants of the ongoing ImmuneRACE study and from some 1,300 subjects provided by 6 global collaborators. Where available, HLA class I and class II types were obtained from metadata supplied by the sample provider rather than from assay-based typing. The prospective study material was composed of cDNA or gDNA derived from T cells, B-cell-depleted T cells, or PBMCs. The repertoires were released in a freely available public database intended as a resource for research on the immune response to SARS-CoV-2. Broad study findings and their caveats: How much clinical and demographic metadata was included differed by source and by participant, and the metadata was provided uncurated.

The CDR3 sequence holds 13 residues, the cysteine and phenylalanine included. Of the read, only the CDR3 DNA is kept; its 39 bases are in frame from base 1. Trimmed from V: 0 bases; trimmed from J: 4 bases; junction bases lacking a gene match: 0. Taken from the germline V gene (reference sequence), the CDR1 and CDR2 loops are SGHNT and YYREEE. Collaborating institutions collected whole blood in K2EDTA tubes following their own protocols. For TCRbeta analysis, collaborators shipped samples in one of three forms: frozen whole blood, isolated PBMCs, or DNA extracted from either of those sample types. In regard to this clone: Its antigen target is currently unknown. No quality values exist for individual bases; no much larger clone is one base distant.

TCRbeta CDR3 regions were amplified from genomic DNA using the immunoSEQ Assay, a bias-controlled multiplex PCR. The study's own analysis went as follows. The number of nucleated cells in each sample was estimated by amplification of reference gene primers within the assay. To quantify the absolute abundance of each unique TCRbeta CDR3 rearrangement, sequence reads were collapsed and filtered. For each sample, productive Simpson clonality was calculated by taking the square root of Simpson's diversity index across productive rearrangements. This immuneACCESS table, as held by TCRdb, lists in-frame sequences with V and J called but not all clones. Of the missing ones, under half trace to an unresolved V gene in checked studies; the others have no known cause. D and trimming were read from the DNA, whereas the V and J calls and clone size are those reported in that table. A total of about 140,000 clones appear in this sample, roughly 80% of them only once. Approximately 4.6% of the sample lies in the top ten.

Sequencing input: peripheral blood. This TCR came from a human donor in a cohort sampled during active COVID-19. Recombination linked TRBV5-4 to TRBJ2-5; TRBD1 lines up with 7 middle nucleotides. CDR3 reads: CASSLGQGETQYF. DNA sequence: TGTGCCAGCAGCTTGGGACAGGGAGAGACCCAGTACTTC.